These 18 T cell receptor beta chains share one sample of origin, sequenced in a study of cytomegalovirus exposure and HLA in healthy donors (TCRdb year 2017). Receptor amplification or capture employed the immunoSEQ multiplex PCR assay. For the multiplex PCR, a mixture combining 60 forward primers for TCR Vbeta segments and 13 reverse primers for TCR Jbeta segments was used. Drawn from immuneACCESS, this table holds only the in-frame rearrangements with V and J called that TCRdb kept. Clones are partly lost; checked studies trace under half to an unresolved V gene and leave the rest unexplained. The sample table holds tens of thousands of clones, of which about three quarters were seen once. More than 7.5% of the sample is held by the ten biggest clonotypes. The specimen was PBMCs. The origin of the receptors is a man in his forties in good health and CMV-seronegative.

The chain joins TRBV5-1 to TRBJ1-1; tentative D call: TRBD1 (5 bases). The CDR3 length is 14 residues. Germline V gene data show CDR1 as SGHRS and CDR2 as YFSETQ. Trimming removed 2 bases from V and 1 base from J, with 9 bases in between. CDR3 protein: CASSFRDTNTEAFF. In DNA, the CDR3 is TGCGCCAGCAGCTTCAGGGATACGAACACTGAAGCTTTCTTT.

The CDR3 is CASSLLAGGPHEQFF. DNA of the CDR3: TGTGCCAGCAGCTTGCTAGCGGGGGGGCCTCACGAGCAGTTCTTC. The chain employs TRBV5-5 and TRBJ2-1, with 12 bases matching TRBD2. With 1 base clipped from V and 10 bases from J, the junction kept 6 bases outside the gene matches. The CDR3 runs 15 residues. Germline V gene sequence: CDR1 SGHKS, CDR2 YYEKEE (reference sequence). Complete variable domain (other parts from reference TRBV5-5 and TRBJ2-1): DAGVTQSPTHLIKTRGQQVTLRCSPISGHKSVSWYQQVLGQGPQFIFQYYEKEERGRGNFPDRFSARQFPNYSSELNVNALLLGDSALYLCASSLLAGGPHEQFFGPGTRLTVL.

DNA of the CDR3: TGTGCCAGCAGCCCCTGGCGGACAGGGGGCTCCTACGAGCAGTACTTC. This encodes CASSPWRTGGSYEQYF. The chain couples TRBV7-9 to TRBJ2-7; 10 bases are shared with TRBD1. This CDR3 is built from 16 residues. With 5 bases clipped from V and 0 bases from J, the junction kept 7 bases outside the gene matches. Germline CDR1 is SEHNR and CDR2 is FQNEAQ (reference sequence).

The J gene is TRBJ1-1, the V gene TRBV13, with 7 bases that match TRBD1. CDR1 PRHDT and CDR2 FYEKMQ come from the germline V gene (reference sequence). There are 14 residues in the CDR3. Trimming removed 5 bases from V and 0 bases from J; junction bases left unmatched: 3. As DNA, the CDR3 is TGTGCCAGCAGCCCGGGACAGTTGAACACTGAAGCTTTCTTT. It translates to CASSPGQLNTEAFF.

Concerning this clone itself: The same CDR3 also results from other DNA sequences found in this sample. The CDR3 nucleotides are TGCAGCGTGACAGTGGGCAATCAGCCCCAGCATTTT. It specifies CSVTVGNQPQHF. The chain couples TRBV29-1 to TRBJ1-5; D is perhaps TRBD1 (5 bases). Germline V CDR1 and CDR2: SQVTM, ANQGSEA. The V and J ends lost 6 bases and 2 bases respectively, with 8 bases between them. The CDR3 has 12 residues.

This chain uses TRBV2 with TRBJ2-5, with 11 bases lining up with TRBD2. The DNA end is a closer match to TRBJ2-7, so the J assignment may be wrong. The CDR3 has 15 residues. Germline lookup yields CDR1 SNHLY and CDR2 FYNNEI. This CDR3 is CASRPGTSGTYEQYF. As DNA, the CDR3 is TGTGCCAGCAGGCCAGGGACTAGCGGAACCTACGAGCAGTACTTC.

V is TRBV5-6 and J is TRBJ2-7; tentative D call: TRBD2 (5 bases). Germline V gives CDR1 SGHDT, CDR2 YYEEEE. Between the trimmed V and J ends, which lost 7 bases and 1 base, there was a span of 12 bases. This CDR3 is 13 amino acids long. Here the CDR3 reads CASLSTGSYEQYF. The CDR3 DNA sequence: TGTGCCAGCCTTTCAACGGGGTCCTACGAGCAGTACTTC. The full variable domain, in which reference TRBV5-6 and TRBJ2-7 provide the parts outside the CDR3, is DAGVTQSPTHLIKTRGQQVTLRCSPKSGHDTVSWYQQALGQGPQFIFQYYEEEERQRGNFPDRFSGHQFPNYSSELNVNALLLGDSALYLCASLSTGSYEQYFGPGTRLTVT.

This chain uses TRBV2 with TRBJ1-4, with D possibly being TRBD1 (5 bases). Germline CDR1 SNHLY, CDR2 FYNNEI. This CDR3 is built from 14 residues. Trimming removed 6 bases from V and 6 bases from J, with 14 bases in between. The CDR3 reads CASRQSGHYEKLFF. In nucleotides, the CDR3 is TGTGCCAGCAGGCAGTCAGGACACTATGAAAAACTGTTTTTT.

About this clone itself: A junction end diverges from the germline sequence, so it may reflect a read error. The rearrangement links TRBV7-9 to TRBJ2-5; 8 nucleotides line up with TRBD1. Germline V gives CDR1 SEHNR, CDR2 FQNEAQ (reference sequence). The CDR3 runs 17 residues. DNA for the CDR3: TGTTCCAGCAGCATCGGCCGAACGACAGGGGCACAAGAGACCCAGTACTTC. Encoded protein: CSSSIGRTTGAQETQYF.

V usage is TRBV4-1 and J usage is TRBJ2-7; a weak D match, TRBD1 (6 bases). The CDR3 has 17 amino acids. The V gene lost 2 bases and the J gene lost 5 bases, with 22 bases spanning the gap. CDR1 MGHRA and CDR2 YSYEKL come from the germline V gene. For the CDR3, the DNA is TGCGCCAGCAGCCAAAGTCCCGTCCCAGGGAAGGGGGACGAGCAGTACTTC. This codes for CASSQSPVPGKGDEQYF.

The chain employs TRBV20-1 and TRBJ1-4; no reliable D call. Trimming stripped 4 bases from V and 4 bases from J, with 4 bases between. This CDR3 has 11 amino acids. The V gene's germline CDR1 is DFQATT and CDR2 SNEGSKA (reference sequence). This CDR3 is CSATFNEKLFF. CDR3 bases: TGCAGTGCTACCTTTAATGAAAAACTGTTTTTT.

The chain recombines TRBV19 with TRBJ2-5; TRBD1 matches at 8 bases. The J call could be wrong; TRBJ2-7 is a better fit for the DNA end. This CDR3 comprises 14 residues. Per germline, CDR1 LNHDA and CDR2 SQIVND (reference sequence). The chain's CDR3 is CASSATTGGYEQYF. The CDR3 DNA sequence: TGTGCCAGTAGTGCCACCACAGGGGGCTACGAGCAGTACTTC.

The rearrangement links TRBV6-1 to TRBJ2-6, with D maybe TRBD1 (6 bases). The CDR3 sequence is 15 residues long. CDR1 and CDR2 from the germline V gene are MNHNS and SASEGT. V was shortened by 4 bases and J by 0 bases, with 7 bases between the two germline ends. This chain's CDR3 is CASSVDSSGANVLTF. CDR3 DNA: TGTGCCAGCAGTGTGGACAGCTCTGGGGCCAACGTCCTGACTTTC.

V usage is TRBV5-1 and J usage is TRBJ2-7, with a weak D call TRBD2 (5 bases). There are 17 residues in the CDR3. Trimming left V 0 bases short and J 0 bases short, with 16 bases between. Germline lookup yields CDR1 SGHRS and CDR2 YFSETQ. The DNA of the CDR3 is TGCGCCAGCAGCTTGGAATTTCGAAGCGGTTTCTCCTACGAGCAGTACTTC. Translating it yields CASSLEFRSGFSYEQYF.

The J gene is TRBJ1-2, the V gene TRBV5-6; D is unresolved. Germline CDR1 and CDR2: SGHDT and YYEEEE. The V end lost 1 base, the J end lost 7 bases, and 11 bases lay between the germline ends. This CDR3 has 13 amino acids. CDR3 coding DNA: TGTGCCAGCAGCTTGCAAAGTCACGGTGGCTACACCTTC. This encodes CASSLQSHGGYTF. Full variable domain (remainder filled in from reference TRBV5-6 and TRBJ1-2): DAGVTQSPTHLIKTRGQQVTLRCSPKSGHDTVSWYQQALGQGPQFIFQYYEEEERQRGNFPDRFSGHQFPNYSSELNVNALLLGDSALYLCASSLQSHGGYTFGSGTRLTVV.

CDR3 coding DNA: TGTGCCAGCAGTTACACTAGCGGGGGGCCAGATACGCAGTATTTT. This sequence encodes CASSYTSGGPDTQYF. The J gene is TRBJ2-3, the V gene TRBV6-5; 12 nucleotides line up with TRBD2. This CDR3 has 15 residues. The V gene end was trimmed by 2 bases and the J gene end by 4 bases; junction bases not matched to a gene: 1. Germline CDR1 is MNHEY and CDR2 is SVGAGI.

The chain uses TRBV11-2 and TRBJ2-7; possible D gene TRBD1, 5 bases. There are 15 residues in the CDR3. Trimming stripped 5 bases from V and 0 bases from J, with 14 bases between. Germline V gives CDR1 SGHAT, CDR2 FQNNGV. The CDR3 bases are TGTGCCAGCAGCCCCGACAGACAAATCTCCTACGAGCAGTACTTC. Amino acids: CASSPDRQISYEQYF.

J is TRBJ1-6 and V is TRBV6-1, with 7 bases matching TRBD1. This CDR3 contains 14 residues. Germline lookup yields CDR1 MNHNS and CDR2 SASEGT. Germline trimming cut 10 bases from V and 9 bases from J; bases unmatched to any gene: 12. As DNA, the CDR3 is TGTGCCATTCCACCGACAGGGACGGTTTCACCCCTCCACTTT. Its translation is CAIPPTGTVSPLHF.